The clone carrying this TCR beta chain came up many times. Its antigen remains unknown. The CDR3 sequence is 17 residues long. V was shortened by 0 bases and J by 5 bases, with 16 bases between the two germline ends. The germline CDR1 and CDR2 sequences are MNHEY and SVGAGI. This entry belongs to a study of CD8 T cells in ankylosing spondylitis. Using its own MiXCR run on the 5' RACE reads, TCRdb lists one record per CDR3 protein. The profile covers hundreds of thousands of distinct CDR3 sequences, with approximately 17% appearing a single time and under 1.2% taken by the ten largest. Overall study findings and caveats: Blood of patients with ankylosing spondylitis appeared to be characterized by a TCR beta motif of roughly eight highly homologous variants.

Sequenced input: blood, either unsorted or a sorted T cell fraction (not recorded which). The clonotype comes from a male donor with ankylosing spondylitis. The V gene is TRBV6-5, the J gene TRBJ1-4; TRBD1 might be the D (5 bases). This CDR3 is CASSYSNRRGPNEKLFF. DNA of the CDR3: TGTGCCAGCAGTTACTCAAACAGGAGAGGACCGAATGAAAAACTGTTTTTT.